This TCR beta chain was obtained from a study of vaccination and CD4 T cells after COVID-19. The treatment denotes: approximately 11-day PBMC culture with coronavirus spike peptide pools or control peptides (ViraFEST assay). Cultured CD4+ T-cell DNA underwent Oncomine TCR Beta short-read sequencing. TCRdb reprocessed the PCR reads with MiXCR, giving one entry per CDR3 protein. The repertoire holds around 5,000 distinct CDR3 sequences, about 40% seen once, with around 10% in the top ten. As for this clonotype: Its antigen is still unknown.

This CDR3 is 14 amino acids long. Germline V gives CDR1 DFQATT, CDR2 SNEGSKA (reference sequence). J was trimmed by 2 bases and V by 5 bases; bases with no gene match: 8. This sequence joins TRBV20-1 and TRBJ2-7, with 8 positions matching TRBD1. Sample: CD4+ T cells from blood, cultured in vitro. The TCR sequence derives from a human donor who had recovered from COVID-19. The CDR3 DNA reads TGCAGTGCTGGAATGACAGGGGAAGCCTACGAGCAGTACTTC. Residues: CSAGMTGEAYEQYF.